The present T cell receptor beta chain was sequenced within a study of control samples from healthy donors and cancer patients (dated by TCRdb to 2020 to 2021). V is shortened by 1 base, J by 1 base, and the region joining them spans 17 bases. The CDR3 contains 16 residues, cysteine and phenylalanine counted. The sequence is cut down to CDR3 DNA, 48 bases in frame from base 1. CDR1 and CDR2 (GTSNPN, SVGIG) derive from the germline V gene (reference sequence). Libraries came from the immunoSEQ multiplex PCR assay. The table was pulled from immuneACCESS by TCRdb, which kept in-frame rearrangements only. Such tables lose some clones; where checked, under half of the loss comes from unresolved V genes, and the rest has no known cause. This sample is represented by fewer than 90,000 clones; 70% to 90% of them were singletons. The ten largest clonotypes hold roughly 2% of the sample. Comment on this clone: The antigen this receptor binds is unknown. No clone much larger than this one lies a single base away; base qualities are absent.

The rearranged segments are TRBV30 and TRBJ2-7; the D gene assignment is ambiguous. This sequence was found in a woman aged 55-75 years with head and neck cancer. Specimen: PBMCs. The CDR3 is CAWSAIRRQASYEQYF. The DNA sequence is as follows: TGTGCCTGGAGTGCAATACGGCGGCAGGCGTCCTACGAGCAGTACTTC.